Detailed here is one T cell receptor beta chain. The data were taken from a study of monozygotic twins with inflammatory bowel disease. This CDR3 contains 13 residues. The germline V gene has CDR1 SNHLY and CDR2 FYNNEI. TCRdb re-analyzed the 5' RACE reads; it lists each CDR3 protein once, without DNA. In all, the sample yields about 420,000 distinct CDR3 sequences. This receptor was taken from a human donor with ulcerative colitis or Crohn's disease, or a healthy co-twin of an affected twin (not recorded which). The rearrangement joins TRBV2 to TRBJ1-2. Sample: blood. The CDR3 spells CASKQEQSYGYTF.